The entry that follows covers one T cell receptor beta chain sequence. Its antigen remains unidentified. These data belong to a study of OX40 agonist ivuxolimab in advanced cancers. Overall study: Patients in dose escalation had liver, melanoma, kidney or head and neck cancers. Notes on the study in general: At doses 0.1 to 3.0 mg/kg, CD4+ and CD8+ clones expanded.

V lost 4 bases, J lost 4 bases, and 11 bases stayed unmatched. CDR1 is MDHEN, CDR2 SYDVKM, per germline. The CDR3 extends over 17 amino acids. The data were produced by immunoSEQ multiplex PCR, yet TCRdb's version contains in-frame clones alone and is incomplete. The sample holds about 75,000 clones, about nine tenths seen once. The receptor was derived from an adult with an advanced solid tumor such as melanoma, head and neck, liver or kidney cancer. Source: CD4+ or CD8+ T cells sorted from blood, taken in a trial of the OX40 agonist ivuxolimab. The chain employs TRBV28 and TRBJ1-4; 8 positions match TRBD1. CDR3 protein: CASSSRGRFEDNEKLFF. The CDR3 nucleotides read TGTGCCAGCAGTTCCAGGGGGCGCTTCGAAGATAATGAAAAACTGTTTTTT.